One T cell receptor (beta chain) is described in this entry. With V trimmed by 5 bases and J by 4 bases, 5 bases remained unmatched. Per the germline V gene, CDR1 is MNHEY and CDR2 is SVGAGI. CDR3 length equals 14 residues. This record comes from a study of cytomegalovirus exposure and HLA in healthy donors. PCR was performed using 60 Vbeta and 13 Jbeta primers. Sequencing was performed with immunoSEQ multiplex PCR; in TCRdb, only in-frame clones are kept and a portion is missing. This repertoire shows around 150,000 clones, approximately 62% found once; its top ten account for around 1.6%. The sequencing input was PBMCs. The clonotype originates from a human donor in good health. This rearrangement joins TRBV6-5 to TRBJ2-7, with 10 bases fitting TRBD2. The CDR3 DNA is TGTGCCAGCAGTCCTAGCGGGAGTTGGTACGAGCAGTACTTC. Translation: CASSPSGSWYEQYF.